A single sample is the source of the 30 T cell receptor beta chains below, sequenced in a study of blood T cells in healthy people across ages. A second PCR of roughly 7 to 11 cycles used a sample-barcoded 5' primer and a J-beta primer mix. TCRdb processed the 5' RACE reads anew with MiXCR; each CDR3 protein has one entry. The data hold roughly 1.9 million distinct CDR3 sequences, with approximately 40% observed a single time. The sequencing input was blood. These receptors came from a human donor in good health.

This clonotype was seen a few times. The chain uses TRBV6-2 or TRBV6-3 and TRBJ1-2; 8 bases fit TRBD1. Trimming removed 4 bases from V and 2 bases from J; junction bases left unmatched: 15. The V gene's germline CDR1 is MNHEY and CDR2 SVGEGT. This CDR3 contains 18 residues. The CDR3 nucleotides are TGTGCCAGCAGTTCATATCGAACCGGGACAGGATACAACTATGGCTACACCTTC. This codes for CASSSYRTGTGYNYGYTF.

This chain connects TRBV4-1 to TRBJ2-7; possibly TRBD1 or TRBD2 for D (5 bases each). CDR1 is MGHRA, CDR2 YSYEKL, per germline. V lost 2 bases and J lost 13, with 12 bases in between. The CDR3 runs 11 residues. The CDR3: CASSQPGTFYF. The CDR3 nucleotides read TGCGCCAGCAGCCAACCCGGGACGTTCTACTTC.

CDR3 bases: TGTGCCAGCAACCACTGGGTTCAATACGAGCAGTACTTC. Amino acids: CASNHWVQYEQYF. The V call is TRBV7-4, the J call TRBJ2-7; no definite D call. CDR1 is SGHVT and CDR2 is SQSDAQ in the germline V gene. The CDR3 runs 13 residues. V lost 7 bases and J lost 4, with 14 bases in between.

The chain recombines TRBV29-1 with TRBJ2-2; 7 nucleotides match TRBD2. V lost 6 bases and J lost 6; bases outside the gene matches: 13. Germline V gives CDR1 SQVTM, CDR2 ANQGSEA. This CDR3 spans 15 amino acids. CDR3 coding DNA: TGCAGCGTGGGGTCCGTCAGGGCGGGAGCCGGGGAGCTGTTTTTT. As protein: CSVGSVRAGAGELFF.

This clonotype was seen only a few times. The V gene is TRBV12-3 or TRBV12-4, the J gene TRBJ1-2, with D uncertain. The CDR3 totals 13 residues. Deletions cut 5 bases from V and 0 bases from J, with 7 bases between. CDR3 sequence (DNA): TGTGCCAGCAGTACAACAGCTAACTATGGCTACACCTTC. Translating gives CASSTTANYGYTF.

The rearrangement links TRBV27 to TRBJ1-1; D might be TRBD1 (6 bases). This CDR3 has 14 residues. In germline, CDR1 is MNHEY, CDR2 SMNVEV (reference sequence). The germline V and J ends were trimmed by 5 bases and 0 bases, with 10 bases remaining between them. CDR3 sequence (DNA): TGTGCCAGCAGTACTGGACAGTTGAACACTGAAGCTTTCTTT. Translated: CASSTGQLNTEAFF.

V and J are TRBV12-3 or TRBV12-4 and TRBJ1-2; a possible D gene is TRBD1 (6 bases). The CDR3 totals 13 residues. Trimming removed 4 bases from V and 8 bases from J, with 14 bases in between. The CDR3 loop reads CASSSRGAGGYTF. DNA for the CDR3: TGTGCCAGCAGTTCTAGGGGGGCTGGAGGCTACACCTTC.

The chain uses TRBV5-5 and TRBJ2-3; D remains unclear. V lost 7 bases and J 4 bases, leaving 13 bases between the germline ends. CDR1 is SGHKS, CDR2 YYEKEE, per germline (reference sequence). The CDR3 covers 13 residues. This CDR3 is CASQLNLADTQYF. CDR3 in DNA: TGTGCCAGCCAGCTTAATCTGGCAGATACGCAGTATTTT.

The DNA for the CDR3 is TGTGCCAGCAGTTACTCGGAACGGATGAACACTGAAGCTTTCTTT. Protein sequence: CASSYSERMNTEAFF. V usage is TRBV6-2 or TRBV6-3 and J usage is TRBJ1-1; D not resolved. CDR1 and CDR2 (germline): MNHEY, SVGEGT. V was pared by 0 bases and J by 0 bases, with 8 bases between. This CDR3 spans 15 amino acids.

The genes are TRBV27 and TRBJ1-2; the D is unclear. V was pared by 5 bases and J by 4 bases, with 26 bases between. Germline lookup yields CDR1 MNHEY and CDR2 SMNVEV (reference sequence). The CDR3 has 18 amino acids. The CDR3 DNA is TGTGCCAGCAGTCTCCGCCGGACCTCTGGGCAGCCTGTCTATGGCTACACCTTC. This encodes CASSLRRTSGQPVYGYTF.

This clonotype came up a few times. The rearrangement joins TRBV29-1 to TRBJ1-2; D unresolved. V was cut by 3 bases and J by 6 bases, with 5 bases left in between. The CDR3 totals 10 residues. CDR1 and CDR2 from the germline V gene are SQVTM and ANQGSEA. DNA of the CDR3: TGCAGCGTTGATATTCATGGCTACACCTTC. Residues: CSVDIHGYTF.

V and J are TRBV30 and TRBJ2-3; weak D call: TRBD2 (6 bases). The CDR3 spans 17 residues. Germline CDR1 GTSNPN, CDR2 SVGIG (reference sequence). The ends were cut back, 0 bases at V and 0 bases at J, with 16 bases in the middle. The CDR3 region has the DNA TGTGCCTGGAGTGTATCCTGGGGAGGTCCTAGCACAGATACGCAGTATTTT. It codes for CAWSVSWGGPSTDTQYF.

This chain connects TRBV20-1 to TRBJ2-1, with 8 bases that match TRBD1. V dropped 8 bases and J dropped 6; count of bases not matched to a gene: 15. This CDR3 region has 15 residues. Looked up from germline, CDR1 is DFQATT and CDR2 is SNEGSKA (reference sequence). CDR3 in DNA: TGCAGTACGCTTCGGAGCAGGGGGCTGAGCAATGAGCAGTTCTTC. Protein: CSTLRSRGLSNEQFF.

There are a few counts of this clonotype. The V gene is TRBV7-2, the J gene TRBJ2-3; D perhaps matches TRBD1 (6 bases). CDR3 length: 17 residues. CDR1 is SGHTA and CDR2 is FQGNSA in the germline V gene. The V and J ends lost 2 bases and 0 bases respectively, with 15 bases between them. CDR3 region: CASSLLLGTTSTDTQYF. The CDR3 nucleotides read TGTGCCAGCAGCTTACTACTCGGGACAACCAGCACAGATACGCAGTATTTT.

The chain combines TRBV18 with TRBJ2-3; D is possibly TRBD1 (6 bases). CDR1 and CDR2 from the germline V gene are KGHSH and LQKENI. V was clipped by 5 bases and J by 5 bases, with 8 bases between them. This CDR3 spans 12 amino acids. This CDR3 is CASSTGLDTQYF. The CDR3 DNA reads as TGTGCCAGCTCAACAGGGTTAGATACGCAGTATTTT.

This clonotype turned up a few times. V and J are TRBV7-2 and TRBJ2-4, with D maybe TRBD1 (5 bases). The CDR3 sequence is 15 residues long. CDR1 is SGHTA, CDR2 FQGNSA, per germline. Trimming left V 4 bases short and J 5 bases short, with 15 bases between. The CDR3 protein is CASSYQTVGQNIQYF. The CDR3 region has the DNA TGTGCCAGCAGCTACCAGACAGTTGGCCAAAACATTCAGTACTTC.

This clonotype was seen a single time. V and J are TRBV12-3 or TRBV12-4 and TRBJ2-4; D might be TRBD1 or TRBD2, each matching 5 bases. The DNA end is a closer match to TRBJ2-5, so the J assignment may be wrong. CDR3 length: 13 residues. In nucleotides, the CDR3 is TGTGCCAGCAGTTCCCGCAGGGACGAGACCCAGTACTTC. The encoded protein is CASSSRRDETQYF.

The V gene is TRBV6-5, the J gene TRBJ1-6, with 8 bases matching TRBD1. The length of the CDR3 is 15 residues. The trim removed 10 bases at V and 7 bases at J, leaving 12 bases unmatched. The germline CDR1 and CDR2 sequences are MNHEY and SVGAGI. The DNA for the CDR3 is TGTGCCACCCAGGCGTCCAGGGGGCACAATTCACCCCTCCACTTT. Protein sequence: CATQASRGHNSPLHF.

The chain links TRBV5-4 to TRBJ2-3, with 7 bases fitting TRBD1. The CDR3 runs to 15 residues. The V and J ends lost 5 bases and 12 bases, in that order; junction bases with no gene match: 18. The V gene's germline CDR1 is SGHNT and CDR2 YYREEE (reference sequence). The CDR3 here is CASRPGTVEAETQYF. In DNA, the CDR3 is TGTGCCAGCAGACCCGGGACAGTCGAGGCGGAGACCCAGTATTTT.

Of note for this clonotype: At one boundary the junction diverges from the germline segment, which might be a read error. The chain joins TRBV7-2 to TRBJ2-5; no definite D call. The CDR3 has 14 amino acids. The germline gives CDR1 SGHTA, CDR2 FQGNSA. The CDR3 DNA reads TGTGCCTGCAGCTTAGACCCCCCAGAAGAGACCCAGTACTTC. It codes for CACSLDPPEETQYF. Full variable domain (outside the CDR3, taken from reference TRBV7-2 and TRBJ2-5): GAGVSQSPSNKVTEKGKDVELRCDPISGHTALYWYRQSLGQGLEFLIYFQGNSAPDKSGLPSDRFSAERTGGSVSTLTIQRTQQEDSAVYLCACSLDPPEETQYFGPGTRLLVL.

The rearrangement joins TRBV6-6 to TRBJ1-1; D might be TRBD1 (5 bases). V was clipped by 0 bases and J by 0 bases, with 8 bases between them. The CDR3 covers 15 residues. Germline V CDR1 and CDR2: MNHNY, SVGAGI (reference sequence). DNA for the CDR3: TGTGCCAGCAGTTACTCCCCGACAGTGAACACTGAAGCTTTCTTT. Encoded protein: CASSYSPTVNTEAFF.

This clonotype was seen only a few times. The chain employs TRBV5-6 and TRBJ2-6; 11 bases fit TRBD1. This CDR3 region has 18 residues. From germline, CDR1 is SGHDT and CDR2 YYEEEE. With V trimmed by 0 bases and J by 5 bases, 7 bases remained unmatched. CDR3 amino acids: CASSLVGQGVLWANVLTF. In DNA form, the CDR3 reads TGTGCCAGCAGCTTGGTGGGACAGGGGGTTCTTTGGGCCAACGTCCTGACTTTC.

V is TRBV28 and J is TRBJ1-2; a weak D match, TRBD1 (6 bases). The CDR3 sequence is 15 residues long. Trimming took off 6 bases at V and 3 bases at J, with 17 bases between the two ends. Germline CDR1 reads MDHEN; CDR2 reads SYDVKM. The CDR3 DNA reads as TGTGCCAGCAGCCCGGGGTCTGACAGGCACTATGGCTACACCTTC. It yields the protein CASSPGSDRHYGYTF.

The sample holds a few counts of this clonotype. This chain links TRBV6-1 with TRBJ2-1; tentative D call: TRBD1 (5 bases). Trimming stripped 7 bases from V and 6 bases from J, with 19 bases between. There are 15 residues in the CDR3. Germline lookup yields CDR1 MNHNS and CDR2 SASEGT. CDR3 residues: CASTLPLDRGNEQFF. The DNA for the CDR3 is TGTGCCAGCACCCTACCCCTCGACAGAGGCAATGAGCAGTTCTTC.

The V and J genes are TRBV3-1 and TRBJ1-2, with a tentative D call TRBD1 (6 bases). The CDR3 has 14 amino acids. Trimming took off 3 bases at V and 10 bases at J, with 18 bases between the two ends. CDR1 and CDR2 from the germline V gene are LGHDT and YNNKEL (reference sequence). The CDR3 protein is CASSHTQGGIDYTF. CDR3 nucleotide sequence: TGTGCCAGCAGCCACACACAGGGTGGAATCGACTACACCTTC.

The chain's CDR3 is CASSLEAVSGANVLTF. The CDR3 DNA sequence: TGTGCCAGCAGCTTAGAGGCAGTCTCTGGGGCCAACGTCCTGACTTTC. V and J are TRBV7-2 and TRBJ2-6; D remains unclear. V was pared by 1 base and J by 0 bases, with 7 bases between. The CDR3 sequence is 16 residues long. Per the germline V gene, CDR1 is SGHTA and CDR2 is FQGNSA.

The V gene is TRBV3-1, the J gene TRBJ2-7; possibly TRBD1 or TRBD2 for D (5 bases each). CDR1 and CDR2 (germline): LGHDT, YNNKEL (reference sequence). V was clipped by 2 bases and J by 2 bases, with 7 bases between them. The CDR3 is 13 residues long. CDR3 DNA: TGTGCCAGCAGCCAACCGGGACCCTACGAGCAGTACTTC. Amino acid sequence: CASSQPGPYEQYF.

J is TRBJ2-3 and V is TRBV5-1, with D possibly being TRBD2 (6 bases). Germline CDR1 and CDR2: SGHRS and YFSETQ. V dropped 5 bases and J dropped 6 bases, with 10 bases sitting between them. CDR3 length: 12 residues. Here the CDR3 DNA reads TGCGCCAGCAGGCGGGACTTTGATACGCAGTATTTT. Translating it yields CASRRDFDTQYF. Together with reference TRBV5-1 and TRBJ2-3, the CDR3 gives the full variable domain: KAGVTQTPRYLIKTRGQQVTLSCSPISGHRSVSWYQQTPGQGLQFLFEYFSETQRNKGNFPGRFSGRQFSNSRSEMNVSTLELGDSALYLCASRRDFDTQYFGPGTRLTVL.

This clonotype has only a few counts. The gene calls are TRBV5-1 and TRBJ2-7; 7 nucleotides agree with TRBD1. Germline lookup yields CDR1 SGHRS and CDR2 YFSETQ. This CDR3 is built from 16 residues. Losses at the gene ends were 3 bases for V and 0 bases for J; bases not matched to a gene: 9. The CDR3, as DNA: TGCGCCAGCAGCTACGGGGAGACAGGGAGCTCCTACGAGCAGTACTTC. This codes for CASSYGETGSSYEQYF.

This sequence joins TRBV20-1 and TRBJ2-5, with a weak D call TRBD1 (5 bases). The germline V gene has CDR1 DFQATT and CDR2 SNEGSKA (reference sequence). The length of the CDR3 is 13 residues. V lost 3 bases, J lost 11 bases, and 19 bases lay in between. CDR3 nucleotides: TGCAGTGCTAGTTCAGGCGATCTACGACAGCAGTACTTC. This codes for CSASSGDLRQQYF.